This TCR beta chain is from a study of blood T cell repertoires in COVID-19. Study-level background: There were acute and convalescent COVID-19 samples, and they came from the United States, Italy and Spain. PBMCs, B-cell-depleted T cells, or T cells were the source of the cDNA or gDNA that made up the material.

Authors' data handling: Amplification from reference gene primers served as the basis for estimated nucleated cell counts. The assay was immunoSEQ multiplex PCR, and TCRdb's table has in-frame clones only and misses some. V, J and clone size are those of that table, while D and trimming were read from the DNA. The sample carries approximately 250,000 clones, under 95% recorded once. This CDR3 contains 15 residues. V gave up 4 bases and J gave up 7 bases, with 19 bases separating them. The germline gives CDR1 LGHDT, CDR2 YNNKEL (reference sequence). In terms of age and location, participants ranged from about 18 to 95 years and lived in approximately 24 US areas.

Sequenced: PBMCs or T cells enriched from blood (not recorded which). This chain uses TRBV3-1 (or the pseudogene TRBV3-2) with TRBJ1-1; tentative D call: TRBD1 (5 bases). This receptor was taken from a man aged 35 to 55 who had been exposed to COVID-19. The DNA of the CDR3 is TGTGCCAGCAGCCCTGCGGGGCGGCTTGGTGGTGAAGCTTTCTTT. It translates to CASSPAGRLGGEAFF.